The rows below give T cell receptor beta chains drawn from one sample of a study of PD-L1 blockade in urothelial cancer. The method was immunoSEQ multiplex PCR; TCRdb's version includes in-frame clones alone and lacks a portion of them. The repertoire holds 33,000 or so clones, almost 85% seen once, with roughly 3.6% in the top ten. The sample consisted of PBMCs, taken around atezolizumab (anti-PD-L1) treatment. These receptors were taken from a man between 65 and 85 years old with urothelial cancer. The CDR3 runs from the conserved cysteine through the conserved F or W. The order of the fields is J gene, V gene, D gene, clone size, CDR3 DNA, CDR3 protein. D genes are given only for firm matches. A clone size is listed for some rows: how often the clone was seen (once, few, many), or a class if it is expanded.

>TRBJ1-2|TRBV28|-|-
TGTGCCAGCAGCTTGGCGGGGTACGGCTACACCTTC
CASSLAGYGYTF
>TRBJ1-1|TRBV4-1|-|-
TGCGCCAGCAGCCAAGGGGAGAGGGGGGGGACTGAAGCTTTCTTT
CASSQGERGGTEAFF
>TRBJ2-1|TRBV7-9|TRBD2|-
TGTGCCAGCAGCCTCGGGACTAGCGGGAGACGGTCCTACAATGAGCAGTTCTTC
CASSLGTSGRRSYNEQFF
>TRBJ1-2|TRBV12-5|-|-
TGTGCTAGTGGTTCGGGACTCCAGATGAGGGGCTATGGCTACACCTTC
CASGSGLQMRGYGYTF
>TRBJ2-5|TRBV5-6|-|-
TGTGCCAGCATTCGGAGGGCAGGGGGGGAGACCCAGTACTTC
CASIRRAGGETQYF
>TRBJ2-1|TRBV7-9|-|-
TGTGCCAGCAGCTTAGGGACTGTCGAATACAATGAGCAGTTCTTC
CASSLGTVEYNEQFF
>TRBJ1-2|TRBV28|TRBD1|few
TGTGCCAGCCTGGACAGGGGACCAAACCACTATGGCTACACCTTC
CASLDRGPNHYGYTF
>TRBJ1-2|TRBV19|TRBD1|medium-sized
TGTGCCAGTAGTATCCGACCGGGACAGGGGGCTGGCGGCTACACCTTC
CASSIRPGQGAGGYTF
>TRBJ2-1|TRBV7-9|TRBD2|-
TGTGCCAGCAGCTTTCTAGCGGGAGGGTCCTACACATACAATGAGCAGTTCTTC
CASSFLAGGSYTYNEQFF
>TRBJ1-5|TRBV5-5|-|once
TGTGCCAGCAGCTTAGGGTTTGGGGCAGCCACTAATCAGCCCCAGCATTTT
CASSLGFGAATNQPQHF
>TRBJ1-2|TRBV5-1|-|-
TGCGCCAGCAGCTGGGATGACAGTAACTATGGCTACACCTTC
CASSWDDSNYGYTF
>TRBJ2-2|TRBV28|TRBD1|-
TGTGCCAGCAGTTTCCCCTCCGGACAGGGGGCCACCGGGGAGCTGTTTTTT
CASSFPSGQGATGELFF
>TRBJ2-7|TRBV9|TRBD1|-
TGTGCCAGCAGCGTGGCCGGGACAGCCAGCTCCTACGAGCAGTACTTC
CASSVAGTASSYEQYF
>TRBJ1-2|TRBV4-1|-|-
TGCGCCAGCAGCCAAGGCAGGGGCACAACTAACTATGGCTACACCTTC
CASSQGRGTTNYGYTF
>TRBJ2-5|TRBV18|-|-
TGTGCCAGCTCACATGAAGAACAGGGGGCGGGAGGAGAGACCCAGTACTTC
CASSHEEQGAGGETQYF
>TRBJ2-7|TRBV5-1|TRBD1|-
TGCGCCAGCAGCTTGGGGACAGGGCTCGAGCAGTACTTC
CASSLGTGLEQYF
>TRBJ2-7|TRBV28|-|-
TGTGCCAGCAGTTTATTGCGTCAGGGGTATGAGCAGTACTTC
CASSLLRQGYEQYF